This T cell receptor (beta chain) was identified in a study of cytomegalovirus exposure and HLA in healthy donors. Broader study findings: First-cohort TCR clusters tended to co-occur in the roughly 130 validation repertoires, a later analysis found. The study recorded fewer than 200 TCR beta chains that were cytomegalovirus-associated.

As concerns this clone: Its antigen is as yet unknown.

Here immunoSEQ multiplex PCR was the method, and the copy in TCRdb shows in-frame clones only, minus some. The sample consists of 70,000 or so clones, around 94% of them appearing once. Trimming left V 4 bases short and J 0 bases short, with 17 bases between. The CDR3 runs to 17 residues. Germline loops: CDR1 SGDLS, CDR2 YYNGEE. The genes are TRBV9 and TRBJ1-3, with D possibly being TRBD1 (5 bases). This TCR derives from a woman aged 18-29 years in good health and CMV-seropositive. Material: PBMCs. CDR3 DNA: TGTGCCAGCAGCCCAGGGCGAGGTGTCGGCTCTGGAAACACCATATATTTT. Translation: CASSPGRGVGSGNTIYF. Full variable domain (remainder filled in from reference TRBV9 and TRBJ1-3): DSGVTQTPKHLITATGQRVTLRCSPRSGDLSVYWYQQSLDQGLQFLIQYYNGEERAKGNILERFSAQQFPDLHSELNLSSLELGDSALYFCASSPGRGVGSGNTIYFGEGSWLTVV.